This TCR beta chain was observed in a study of T-cell reconstitution after alpha-beta-depleted transplantation in children. Overall study results and limits: By about two months after transplant, alpha-beta T cells reportedly arose from several hundred graft clones that had expanded. T-cell numbers and diversity, one year after transplant, stemmed largely from T cells that were newly produced.

This clonotype was detected a few times. The antigen remains unidentified. Trimming cost V 5 bases and J 4 bases, with 12 bases left between them. The CDR3 spans 14 residues. Per germline, CDR1 SGHVS and CDR2 FNYEAQ. For TCRbeta, the library was prepared with unique molecular identifiers. MiXCR, applied by TCRdb to the PCR reads, yields one record per CDR3 protein. The top ten hold 8.5% to 9.5% of the sample, which has a few hundred thousand distinct CDR3 sequences, roughly 7.8% seen once. The J gene is TRBJ1-3, the V gene TRBV7-6; no firm D call. This sample comprised peripheral blood, obtained 360 days after TCRalphabeta/CD19-depleted stem cell transplant. The receptor was derived from a female patient aged 2-9 years who had a stem cell transplant for Fanconi anemia, so the T cells may come from the graft donor. CDR3 region: CASSPGSGGNTIYF. The DNA for the CDR3 is TGTGCCAGCAGCCCCGGATCGGGGGGAAACACCATATATTTT.